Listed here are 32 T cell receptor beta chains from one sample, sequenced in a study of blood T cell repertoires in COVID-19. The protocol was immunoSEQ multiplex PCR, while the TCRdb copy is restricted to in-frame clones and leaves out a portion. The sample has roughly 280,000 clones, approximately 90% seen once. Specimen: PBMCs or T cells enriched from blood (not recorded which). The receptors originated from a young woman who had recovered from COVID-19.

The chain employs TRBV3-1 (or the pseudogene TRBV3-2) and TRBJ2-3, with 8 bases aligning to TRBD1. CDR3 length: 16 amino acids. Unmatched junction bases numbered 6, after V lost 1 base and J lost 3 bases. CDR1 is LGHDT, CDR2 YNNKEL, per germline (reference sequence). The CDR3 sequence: CASSQAAGGSTDTQYF. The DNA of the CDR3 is TGTGCCAGCAGCCAAGCGGCAGGGGGCTCGACAGATACGCAGTATTTT.

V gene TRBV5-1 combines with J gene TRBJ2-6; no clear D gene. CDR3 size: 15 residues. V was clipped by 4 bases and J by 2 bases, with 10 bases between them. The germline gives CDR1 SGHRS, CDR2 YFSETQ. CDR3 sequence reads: CASSNLLTGANVLTF. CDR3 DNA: TGCGCCAGCAGCAATTTATTAACTGGGGCCAACGTCCTGACTTTC. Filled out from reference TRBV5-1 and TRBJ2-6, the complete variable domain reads KAGVTQTPRYLIKTRGQQVTLSCSPISGHRSVSWYQQTPGQGLQFLFEYFSETQRNKGNFPGRFSGRQFSNSRSEMNVSTLELGDSALYLCASSNLLTGANVLTFGAGSRLTVL.

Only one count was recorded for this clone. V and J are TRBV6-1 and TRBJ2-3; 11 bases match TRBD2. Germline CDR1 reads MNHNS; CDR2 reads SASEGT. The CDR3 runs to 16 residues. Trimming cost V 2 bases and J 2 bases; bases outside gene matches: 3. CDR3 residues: CASSELAGGYTDTQYF. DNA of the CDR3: TGTGCCAGCAGTGAACTAGCGGGGGGTTACACAGATACGCAGTATTTT.

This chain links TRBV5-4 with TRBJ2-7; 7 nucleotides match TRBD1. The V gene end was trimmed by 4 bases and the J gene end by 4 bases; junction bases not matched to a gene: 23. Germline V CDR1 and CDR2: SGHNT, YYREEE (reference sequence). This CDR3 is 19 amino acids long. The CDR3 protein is CASSQSARSRPGQQYEQYF. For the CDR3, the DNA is TGTGCCAGCAGCCAGTCGGCTCGAAGCCGACCGGGACAGCAATACGAGCAGTACTTC. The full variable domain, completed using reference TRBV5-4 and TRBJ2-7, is ETGVTQSPTHLIKTRGQQVTLRCSSQSGHNTVSWYQQALGQGPQFIFQYYREEENGRGNFPPRFSGLQFPNYSSELNVNALELDDSALYLCASSQSARSRPGQQYEQYFGPGTRLTVT.

As DNA, the CDR3 is TGTGCCAGCAGTGAATGGGGACAGTACCTTAATGAAAAACTGTTTTTT. Amino acids: CASSEWGQYLNEKLFF. The chain recombines TRBV2 with TRBJ1-4; 7 bases are shared with TRBD1. From germline, CDR1 is SNHLY and CDR2 FYNNEI. V was pared by 2 bases and J by 4 bases, with 7 bases of the junction left unmatched. The CDR3 loop spans 16 amino acids.

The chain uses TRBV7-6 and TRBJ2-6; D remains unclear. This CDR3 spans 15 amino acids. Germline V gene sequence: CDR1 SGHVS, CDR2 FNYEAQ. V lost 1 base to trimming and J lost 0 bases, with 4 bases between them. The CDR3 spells CASSLGDSGANVLTF. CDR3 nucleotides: TGTGCCAGCAGCTTAGGCGACTCTGGGGCCAACGTCCTGACTTTC.

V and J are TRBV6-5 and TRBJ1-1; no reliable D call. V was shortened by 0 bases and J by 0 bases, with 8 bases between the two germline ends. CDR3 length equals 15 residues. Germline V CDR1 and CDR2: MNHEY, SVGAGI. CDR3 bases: TGTGCCAGCAGTTACTCGTTACAGCTGAACACTGAAGCTTTCTTT. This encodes CASSYSLQLNTEAFF.

The CDR3 spells CASSFYATNEKLFF. In DNA form, the CDR3 reads TGTGCCAGCAGCTTCTACGCAACTAATGAAAAACTGTTTTTT. V gene TRBV7-6 combines with J gene TRBJ1-4; no reliable D call. Germline values: CDR1 SGHVS, CDR2 FNYEAQ. The CDR3 contains 14 residues. Trimming removed 3 bases from V and 0 bases from J, with 5 bases in between.

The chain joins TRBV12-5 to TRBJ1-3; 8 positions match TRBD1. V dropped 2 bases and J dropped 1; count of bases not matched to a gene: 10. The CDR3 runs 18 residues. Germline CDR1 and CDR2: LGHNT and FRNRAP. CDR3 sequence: CASGLLPDRVDSGNTIYF. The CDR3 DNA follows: TGTGCTAGTGGTTTGCTTCCGGACAGGGTTGATTCTGGAAACACCATATATTTT.

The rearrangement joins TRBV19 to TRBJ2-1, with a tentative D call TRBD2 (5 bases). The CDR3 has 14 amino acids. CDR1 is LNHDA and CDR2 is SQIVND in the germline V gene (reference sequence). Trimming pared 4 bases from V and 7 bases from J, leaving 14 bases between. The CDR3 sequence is CASSTITGENEQFF. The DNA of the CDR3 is TGTGCCAGTAGTACAATTACCGGGGAAAATGAGCAGTTCTTC.

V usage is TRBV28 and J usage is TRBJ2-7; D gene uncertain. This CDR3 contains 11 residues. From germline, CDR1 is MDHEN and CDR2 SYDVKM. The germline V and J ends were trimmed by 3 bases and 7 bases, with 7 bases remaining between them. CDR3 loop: CASSFLREQYF. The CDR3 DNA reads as TGTGCCAGCAGTTTTCTTCGGGAGCAGTACTTC.

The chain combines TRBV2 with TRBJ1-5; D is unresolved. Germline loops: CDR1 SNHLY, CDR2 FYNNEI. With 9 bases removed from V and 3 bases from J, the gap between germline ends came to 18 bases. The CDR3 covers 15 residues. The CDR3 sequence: CARRLVFRHNQPQHF. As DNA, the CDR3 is TGTGCCAGGAGACTGGTGTTTCGCCACAATCAGCCCCAGCATTTT.

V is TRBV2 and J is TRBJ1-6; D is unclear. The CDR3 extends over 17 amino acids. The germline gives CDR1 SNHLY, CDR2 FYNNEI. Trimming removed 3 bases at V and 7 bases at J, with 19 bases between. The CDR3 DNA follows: TGTGCCAGCAGTGAGCTGGCAGGAGGGTTGATCAATTCACCCCTCCACTTT. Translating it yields CASSELAGGLINSPLHF.

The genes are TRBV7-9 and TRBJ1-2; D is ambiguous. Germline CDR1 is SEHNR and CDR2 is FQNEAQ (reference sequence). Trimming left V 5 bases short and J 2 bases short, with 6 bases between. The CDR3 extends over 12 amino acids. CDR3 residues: CASSGRNYGYTF. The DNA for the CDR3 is TGTGCCAGCAGCGGGAGGAACTATGGCTACACCTTC.

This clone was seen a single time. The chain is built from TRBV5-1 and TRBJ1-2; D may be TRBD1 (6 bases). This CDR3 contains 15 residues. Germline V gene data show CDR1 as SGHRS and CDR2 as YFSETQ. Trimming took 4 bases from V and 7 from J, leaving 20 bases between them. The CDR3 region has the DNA TGCGCCAGCAGCACCCACAGGGTTCAGGCTGGTGGCTACACCTTC. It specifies CASSTHRVQAGGYTF.

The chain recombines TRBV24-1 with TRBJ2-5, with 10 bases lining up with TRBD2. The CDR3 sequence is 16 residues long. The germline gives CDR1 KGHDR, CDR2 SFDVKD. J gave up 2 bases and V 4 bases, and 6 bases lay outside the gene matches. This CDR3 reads CATSETSGVEQETQYF. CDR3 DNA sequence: TGTGCCACCAGTGAAACTAGCGGGGTCGAACAAGAGACCCAGTACTTC.

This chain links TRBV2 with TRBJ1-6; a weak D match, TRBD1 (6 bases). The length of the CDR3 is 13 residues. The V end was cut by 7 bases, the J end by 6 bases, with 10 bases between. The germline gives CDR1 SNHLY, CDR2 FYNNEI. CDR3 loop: CASTRGSNSPLHF. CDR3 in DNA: TGTGCCAGCACAAGGGGGAGTAATTCACCCCTCCACTTT.

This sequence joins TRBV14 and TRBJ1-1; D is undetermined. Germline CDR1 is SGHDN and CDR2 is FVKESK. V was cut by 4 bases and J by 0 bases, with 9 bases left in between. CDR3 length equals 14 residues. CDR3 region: CASSPTNLNTEAFF. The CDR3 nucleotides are TGTGCCAGCAGCCCGACAAACCTGAACACTGAAGCTTTCTTT.

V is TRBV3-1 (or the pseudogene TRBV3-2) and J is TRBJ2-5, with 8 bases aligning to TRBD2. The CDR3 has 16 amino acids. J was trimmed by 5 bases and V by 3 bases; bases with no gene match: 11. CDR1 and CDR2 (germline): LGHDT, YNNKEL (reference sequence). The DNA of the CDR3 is TGTGCCAGCAGCCAGGGACTAGTACTTTCCCGGGAGACCCAGTACTTC. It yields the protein CASSQGLVLSRETQYF.

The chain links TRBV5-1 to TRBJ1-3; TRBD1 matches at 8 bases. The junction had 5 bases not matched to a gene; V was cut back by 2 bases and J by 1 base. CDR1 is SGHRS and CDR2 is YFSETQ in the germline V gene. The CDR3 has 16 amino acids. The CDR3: CASSFGDRGSGNTIYF. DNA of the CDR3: TGCGCCAGCAGCTTTGGAGACAGGGGATCTGGAAACACCATATATTTT.

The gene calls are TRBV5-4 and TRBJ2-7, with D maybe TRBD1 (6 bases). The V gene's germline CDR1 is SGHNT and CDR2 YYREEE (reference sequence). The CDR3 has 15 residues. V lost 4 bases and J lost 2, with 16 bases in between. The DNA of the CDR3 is TGTGCCAGCAGCGGGACACGGACAGCTACCTACGAGCAGTACTTC. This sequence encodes CASSGTRTATYEQYF.

The CDR3 spells CASRRTGEEKLFF. The CDR3 nucleotides are TGTGCCAGCCGACGCACAGGGGAGGAAAAACTGTTTTTT. This chain uses TRBV27 with TRBJ1-4; 7 bases line up with TRBD1. V dropped 8 bases and J dropped 8; count of bases not matched to a gene: 8. The CDR3 length is 13 residues. Germline CDR1 MNHEY, CDR2 SMNVEV (reference sequence).

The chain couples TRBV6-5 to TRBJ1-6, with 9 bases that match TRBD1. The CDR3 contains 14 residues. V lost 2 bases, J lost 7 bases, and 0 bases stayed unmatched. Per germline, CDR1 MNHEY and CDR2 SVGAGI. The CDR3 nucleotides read TGTGCCAGCAGTTACGACAGGGGGAATTCACCCCTCCACTTT. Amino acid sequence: CASSYDRGNSPLHF.

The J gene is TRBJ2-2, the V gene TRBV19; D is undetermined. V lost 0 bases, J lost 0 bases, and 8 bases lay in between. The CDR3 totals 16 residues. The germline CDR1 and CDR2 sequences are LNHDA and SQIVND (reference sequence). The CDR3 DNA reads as TGTGCCAGTAGTATAGATCCCCTAGCGAACACCGGGGAGCTGTTTTTT. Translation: CASSIDPLANTGELFF.

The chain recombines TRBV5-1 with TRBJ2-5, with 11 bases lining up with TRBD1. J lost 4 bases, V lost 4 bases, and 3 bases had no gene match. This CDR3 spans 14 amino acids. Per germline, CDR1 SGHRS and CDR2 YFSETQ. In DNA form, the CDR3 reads TGCGCCAGCAGCAGAGGGACAGGGGGAGAGACCCAGTACTTC. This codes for CASSRGTGGETQYF.

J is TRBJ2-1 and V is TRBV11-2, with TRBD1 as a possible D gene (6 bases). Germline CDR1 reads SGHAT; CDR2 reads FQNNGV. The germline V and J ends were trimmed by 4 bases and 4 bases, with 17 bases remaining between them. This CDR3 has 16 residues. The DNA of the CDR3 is TGTGCCAGCAGCTACCAAAGCAGACAGGATTACAATGAGCAGTTCTTC. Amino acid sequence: CASSYQSRQDYNEQFF. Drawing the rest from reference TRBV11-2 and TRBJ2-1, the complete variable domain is EAGVAQSPRYKIIEKRQSVAFWCNPISGHATLYWYQQILGQGPKLLIQFQNNGVVDDSQLPKDRFSAERLKGVDSTLKIQPAKLEDSAVYLCASSYQSRQDYNEQFFGPGTRLTVL.

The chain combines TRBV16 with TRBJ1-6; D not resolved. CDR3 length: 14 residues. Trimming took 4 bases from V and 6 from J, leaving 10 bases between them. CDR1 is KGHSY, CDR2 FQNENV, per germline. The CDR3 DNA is TGTGCCAGCAGCCCTACGGGGAGTAATTCACCCCTCCACTTT. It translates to CASSPTGSNSPLHF.

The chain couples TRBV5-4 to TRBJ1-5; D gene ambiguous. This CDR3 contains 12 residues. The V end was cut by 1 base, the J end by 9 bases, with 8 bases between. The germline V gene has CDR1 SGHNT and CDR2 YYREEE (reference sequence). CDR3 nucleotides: TGTGCCAGCAGCTTGTCCCCAGGGCCCCAGCATTTT. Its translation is CASSLSPGPQHF.

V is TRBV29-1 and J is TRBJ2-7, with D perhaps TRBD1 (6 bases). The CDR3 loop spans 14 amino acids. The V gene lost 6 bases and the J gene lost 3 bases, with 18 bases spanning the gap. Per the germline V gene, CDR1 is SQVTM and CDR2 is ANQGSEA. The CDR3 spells CSVGDTTGLYEQYF. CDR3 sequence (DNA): TGCAGCGTGGGGGATACAACAGGGCTCTACGAGCAGTACTTC.

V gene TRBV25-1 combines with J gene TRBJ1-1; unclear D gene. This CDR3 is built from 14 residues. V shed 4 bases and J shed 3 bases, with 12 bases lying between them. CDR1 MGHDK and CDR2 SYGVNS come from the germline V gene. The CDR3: CASSGGSGDTEAFF. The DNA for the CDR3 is TGTGCCAGCAGTGGGGGTAGCGGGGACACTGAAGCTTTCTTT.

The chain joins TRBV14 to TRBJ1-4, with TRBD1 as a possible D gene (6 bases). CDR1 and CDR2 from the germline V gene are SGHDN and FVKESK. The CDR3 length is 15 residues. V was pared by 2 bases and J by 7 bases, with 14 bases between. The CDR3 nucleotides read TGTGCCAGCAGCCAATCTACAGGGTTGGGTGAAAAACTGTTTTTT. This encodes CASSQSTGLGEKLFF. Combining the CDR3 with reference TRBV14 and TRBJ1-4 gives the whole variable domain EAGVTQFPSHSVIEKGQTVTLRCDPISGHDNLYWYRRVMGKEIKFLLHFVKESKQDESGMPNNRFLAERTGGTYSTLKVQPAELEDSGVYFCASSQSTGLGEKLFFGSGTQLSVL.

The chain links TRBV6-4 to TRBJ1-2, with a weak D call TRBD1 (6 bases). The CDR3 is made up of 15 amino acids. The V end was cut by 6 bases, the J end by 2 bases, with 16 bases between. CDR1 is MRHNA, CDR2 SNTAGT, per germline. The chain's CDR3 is CASSPQGQGNYGYTF. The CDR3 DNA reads TGTGCCAGCAGCCCCCAGGGGCAGGGGAACTATGGCTACACCTTC.